One and the same sample provided the 12 T cell receptor beta chains below, sequenced in a study of CD8 T cells in Susac syndrome. RNA, at about 0.5 to 1 ug, was reverse transcribed with random hexamers. Each CDR3 protein is one row after TCRdb ran MiXCR on the immunoSEQ multiplex PCR reads. The sample lists around 71,000 distinct CDR3 sequences, roughly 93% seen once, with about 0.14% in the top ten. Sequenced: CD4+ T cells from PBMCs. Receptors originate from a human donor with Susac syndrome.

The chain joins TRBV5-6 to TRBJ2-7; 8 bases fit TRBD2. The V gene end was trimmed by 3 bases and the J gene end by 4 bases; junction bases not matched to a gene: 12. CDR1 and CDR2 from the germline V gene are SGHDT and YYEEEE. The CDR3 loop spans 16 amino acids. The CDR3 DNA is TGTGCCAGCAGCTCTCTAGCGGGCAGAGGGTTGTACGAGCAGTACTTC. Protein: CASSSLAGRGLYEQYF.

This chain links TRBV20-1 with TRBJ2-7; no firm D call. CDR3 size: 15 residues. The V gene's germline CDR1 is DFQATT and CDR2 SNEGSKA (reference sequence). Trimming left V 6 bases short and J 0 bases short, with 18 bases between. The CDR3 region is CSALPEAGRSYEQYF. CDR3 nucleotides: TGCAGTGCCCTTCCCGAGGCTGGGCGCTCCTACGAGCAGTACTTC.

The genes are TRBV25-1 and TRBJ1-1, with a possible D match to TRBD1 (5 bases). The ends were cut back, 6 bases at V and 3 bases at J, with 14 bases in the middle. The CDR3 contains 14 residues. Germline CDR1 is MGHDK and CDR2 is SYGVNS. The CDR3 DNA is TGTGCCAGCAGGCCTCCGGAGGGGTACACTGAAGCTTTCTTT. Its protein product is CASRPPEGYTEAFF.

This clonotype was recorded once. The chain combines TRBV30 with TRBJ2-5; D is possibly TRBD1 (6 bases). With 3 bases removed from V and 6 bases from J, the gap between germline ends came to 17 bases. CDR1 and CDR2 (germline): GTSNPN, SVGIG (reference sequence). The CDR3 is 14 residues long. This CDR3 is CAWRGQGMPKTQYF. In DNA, the CDR3 is TGTGCCTGGAGAGGGCAGGGGATGCCTAAGACCCAGTACTTC.

As concerns this clonotype: One junction end disagrees with the germline gene, perhaps due to a read error. The chain joins TRBV5-1 to TRBJ2-7, with a tentative D call TRBD1 (6 bases). Germline loops: CDR1 SGHRS, CDR2 YFSETQ. This CDR3 is built from 12 residues. CDR3 nucleotides: TGTGCCAGCAGTTTAGGGGGCTACGAGCAGTACTTC. This gives the protein CASSLGGYEQYF. Full variable domain (remainder filled in from reference TRBV5-1 and TRBJ2-7): KAGVTQTPRYLIKTRGQQVTLSCSPISGHRSVSWYQQTPGQGLQFLFEYFSETQRNKGNFPGRFSGRQFSNSRSEMNVSTLELGDSALYLCASSLGGYEQYFGPGTRLTVT.

V and J are TRBV7-2 and TRBJ1-6, with D hard to call. From germline, CDR1 is SGHTA and CDR2 FQGNSA. The CDR3 has 13 amino acids. Between the trimmed V and J ends, which lost 2 bases and 14 bases, there was a span of 13 bases. The CDR3 loop reads CASSLNGVIALHF. CDR3 coding DNA: TGTGCCAGCAGCTTAAACGGAGTAATAGCCCTCCACTTT. Together with reference TRBV7-2 and TRBJ1-6, the CDR3 gives the full variable domain: GAGVSQSPSNKVTEKGKDVELRCDPISGHTALYWYRQSLGQGLEFLIYFQGNSAPDKSGLPSDRFSAERTGGSVSTLTIQRTQQEDSAVYLCASSLNGVIALHFGNGTRLTVT.

The gene calls are TRBV11-2 and TRBJ2-2, with 8 bases identical to TRBD1. The CDR3 extends over 14 amino acids. Germline V gives CDR1 SGHAT, CDR2 FQNNGV. J lost 3 bases, V lost 5 bases, and 2 bases had no gene match. In DNA, the CDR3 is TGTGCCAGCAGCGTGACAGGGGACACCGGGGAGCTGTTTTTT. Protein product: CASSVTGDTGELFF. Complete variable domain (other parts from reference TRBV11-2 and TRBJ2-2): EAGVAQSPRYKIIEKRQSVAFWCNPISGHATLYWYQQILGQGPKLLIQFQNNGVVDDSQLPKDRFSAERLKGVDSTLKIQPAKLEDSAVYLCASSVTGDTGELFFGEGSRLTVL.

This clonotype appeared a few times. CDR3 nucleotides: TGTGCCAGCAGCTTAGAGGCAGTGTTTTCCTACGAGCAGTACTTC. Translation gives CASSLEAVFSYEQYF. The chain carries TRBV7-2 and TRBJ2-7; no firm D call. Germline assignment: CDR1 SGHTA and CDR2 FQGNSA. CDR3 length equals 15 residues. With 1 base removed from V and 1 base from J, the gap between germline ends came to 11 bases. Looking up the rest from reference TRBV7-2 and TRBJ2-7 gives the full variable domain: GAGVSQSPSNKVTEKGKDVELRCDPISGHTALYWYRQSLGQGLEFLIYFQGNSAPDKSGLPSDRFSAERTGGSVSTLTIQRTQQEDSAVYLCASSLEAVFSYEQYFGPGTRLTVT.

The chain has TRBV5-1 and TRBJ2-3, with D possibly TRBD1 on 6 matching bases. V was cut by 0 bases and J by 5 bases, with 16 bases left in between. The CDR3 loop spans 16 amino acids. Germline values: CDR1 SGHRS, CDR2 YFSETQ. The CDR3 nucleotides read TGCGCCAGCAGCTTGGATGCCCCAGGGGTCGGAGATACGCAGTATTTT. It is translated as CASSLDAPGVGDTQYF.

The chain carries TRBV5-1 and TRBJ1-2; no clear D. The ends were cut back, 0 bases at V and 0 bases at J, with 6 bases in the middle. Germline loops: CDR1 SGHRS, CDR2 YFSETQ. The CDR3 runs 14 residues. DNA of the CDR3: TGCGCCAGCAGCTTGGATGCTTCTAACTATGGCTACACCTTC. Its protein product is CASSLDASNYGYTF.

V usage is TRBV28 and J usage is TRBJ1-5; TRBD1 might be the D (5 bases). V lost 6 bases, J lost 6 bases, and 12 bases lay in between. The CDR3 length is 13 residues. Per the germline V gene, CDR1 is MDHEN and CDR2 is SYDVKM. The CDR3 sequence: CASSRTTVQPQHF. CDR3 nucleotide sequence: TGTGCCAGCAGCCGGACAACGGTTCAGCCCCAGCATTTT.

The rearrangement joins TRBV9 to TRBJ2-2; D perhaps matches TRBD2 (5 bases). The CDR3 has 16 residues. V was cut by 2 bases and J by 1 base, with 12 bases left in between. CDR1 is SGDLS and CDR2 is YYNGEE in the germline V gene. CDR3 in amino acids: CASSVNPEGNTGELFF. The CDR3 DNA follows: TGTGCCAGCAGCGTTAACCCAGAGGGGAACACCGGGGAGCTGTTTTTT.